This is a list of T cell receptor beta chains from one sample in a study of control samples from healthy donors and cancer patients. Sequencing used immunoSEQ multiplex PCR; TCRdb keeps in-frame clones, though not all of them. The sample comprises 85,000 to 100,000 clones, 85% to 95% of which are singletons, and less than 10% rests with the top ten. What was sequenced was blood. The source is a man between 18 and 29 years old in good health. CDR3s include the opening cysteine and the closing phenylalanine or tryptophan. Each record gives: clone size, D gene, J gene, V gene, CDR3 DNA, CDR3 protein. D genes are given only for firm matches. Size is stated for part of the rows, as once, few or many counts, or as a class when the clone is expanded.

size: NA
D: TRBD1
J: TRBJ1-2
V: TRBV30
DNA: TGTGCCTGGAGTGTCGGGACAGGGAATTGGGATGGCTACACCTTC
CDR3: CAWSVGTGNWDGYTF

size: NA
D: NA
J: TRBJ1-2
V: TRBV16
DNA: TGTGCCAGCAGCCCGAGGCCTAACTTGGACTATGGCTACACCTTC
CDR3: CASSPRPNLDYGYTF

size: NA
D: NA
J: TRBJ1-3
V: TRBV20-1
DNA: TGCAGCGGTAGCTCTGGAAACACCATATATTTT
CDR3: CSGSSGNTIYF

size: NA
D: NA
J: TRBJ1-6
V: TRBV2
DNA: TGTGCCAGGGGCCTTACAAGCACCCTCAATTCACCCCTCCACTTT
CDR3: CARGLTSTLNSPLHF

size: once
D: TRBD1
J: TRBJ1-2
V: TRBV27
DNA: TGTGCCAGCAGTCGACCAGGGGGCGCCCCCCGGGGCTACACCTTC
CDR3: CASSRPGGAPRGYTF

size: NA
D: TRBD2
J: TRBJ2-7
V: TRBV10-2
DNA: TGCGCCAGCAACAGGGGACTAGCGCACTCCTACGAGCAGTACTTC
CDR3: CASNRGLAHSYEQYF

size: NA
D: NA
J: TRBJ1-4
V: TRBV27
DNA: TGTGCCAGCAGTTCAACGGGACTCCTATACGCAACTAATGAAAAACTGTTTTTT
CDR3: CASSSTGLLYATNEKLFF

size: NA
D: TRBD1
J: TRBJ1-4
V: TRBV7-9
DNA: TGTGCCAGCAGGCAGGGGGGGGCAACTAATGAAAAACTGTTTTTT
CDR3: CASRQGGATNEKLFF

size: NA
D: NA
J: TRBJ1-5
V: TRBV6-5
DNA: TGTGCCAGCAGCCTTCCAGGTTCCAATCAGCCCCAGCATTTT
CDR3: CASSLPGSNQPQHF

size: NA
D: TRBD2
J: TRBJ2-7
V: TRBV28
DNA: TGTGCCTCCGGGGGAGGGTCCTACGAGCAGTACTTC
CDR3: CASGGGSYEQYF

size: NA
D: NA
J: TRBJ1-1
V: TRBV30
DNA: TGTGCCTGGAGTGGTGGGAGACTCACTGAAGCTTTCTTT
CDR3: CAWSGGRLTEAFF

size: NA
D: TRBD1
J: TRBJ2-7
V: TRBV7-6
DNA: TGTGCCAGCAGATCCGGGACAGGGGTATGGTACGAGCAGTACTTC
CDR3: CASRSGTGVWYEQYF

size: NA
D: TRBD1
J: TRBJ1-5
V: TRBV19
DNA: TGTGCCAGTAGGTCAGGGGGGTCAGGCAATCAGCCCCAGCATTTT
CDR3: CASRSGGSGNQPQHF

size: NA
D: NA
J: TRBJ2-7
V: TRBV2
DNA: TGTGCCAGCAGTGACTACAGGGTCCACGAGCAGTACTTC
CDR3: CASSDYRVHEQYF

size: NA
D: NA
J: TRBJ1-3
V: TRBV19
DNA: TGTGCCAGTACCCTGACAGTCTCTGGAAACACCATATATTTT
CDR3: CASTLTVSGNTIYF

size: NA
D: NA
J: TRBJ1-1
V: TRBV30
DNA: TGTGCCTGGAGTACGTACAGTAAATTGAACACTGAAGCTTTCTTT
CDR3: CAWSTYSKLNTEAFF

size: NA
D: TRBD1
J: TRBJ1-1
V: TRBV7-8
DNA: TGTGCCAGCAGCTTAGGAGTCCCAGGGGGCCTATCCAGGGACACTGAAGCTTTCTTT
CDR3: CASSLGVPGGLSRDTEAFF

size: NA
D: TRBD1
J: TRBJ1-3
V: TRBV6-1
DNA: TGTGCCAGCAGTGAGTCAGGGGGTAGCTCTGGAAACACCATATATTTT
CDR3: CASSESGGSSGNTIYF

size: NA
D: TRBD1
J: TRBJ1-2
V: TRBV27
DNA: TGTGCCAGCAGTACGACGGGTCAGGGGGCAAACAACTATGGCTACACCTTC
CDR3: CASSTTGQGANNYGYTF

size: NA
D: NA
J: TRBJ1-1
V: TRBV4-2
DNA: TGTGCCAGCAGCCCCCACGGGGGGGGCCGGAGCACTGAAGCTTTCTTT
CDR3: CASSPHGGGRSTEAFF

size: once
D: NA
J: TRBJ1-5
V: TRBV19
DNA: TGTGCCAGTAGTGGGGGGGCGAGGAATCAGCCCCAGCATTTT
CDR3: CASSGGARNQPQHF

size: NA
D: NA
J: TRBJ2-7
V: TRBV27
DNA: TGTGCCAGCAGTCACCACTCCAGGGGATCCTACGAGCAGTACTTC
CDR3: CASSHHSRGSYEQYF

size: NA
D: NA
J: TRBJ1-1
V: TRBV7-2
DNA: TGTGCCAGCAGCCTGGGAAGGATGGGCACTGAAGCTTTCTTT
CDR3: CASSLGRMGTEAFF

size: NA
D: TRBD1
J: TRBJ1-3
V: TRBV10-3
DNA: TGTGCCATCAGTGGAGACAGGGAGAGAGCGGGAAACACCATATATTTT
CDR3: CAISGDRERAGNTIYF

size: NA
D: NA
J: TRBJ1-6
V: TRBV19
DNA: TGTGCCAGTAGCATCCGGGATTCACCCCTCCACTTT
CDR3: CASSIRDSPLHF

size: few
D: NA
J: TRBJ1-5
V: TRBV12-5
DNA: TGTGCTAGTGGTTTGGTACTGAAGGAATATAGCAATCAGCCCCAGCATTTT
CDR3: CASGLVLKEYSNQPQHF

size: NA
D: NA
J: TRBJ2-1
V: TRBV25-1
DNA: TGTGCCAGCAGTGATTACAATGAGCAGTTCTTC
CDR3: CASSDYNEQFF

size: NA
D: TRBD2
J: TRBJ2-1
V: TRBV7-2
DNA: TGTGCCAGCAGCCTAAAGACTAGCGGGAGTTTCTATGAGCAGTTCTTC
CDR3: CASSLKTSGSFYEQFF

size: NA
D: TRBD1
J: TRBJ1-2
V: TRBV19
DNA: TGTGCCAGTGGACAGGGGTTCGGCTATGGCTACACCTTC
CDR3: CASGQGFGYGYTF

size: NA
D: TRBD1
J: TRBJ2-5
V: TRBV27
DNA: TGTGCCAGCAGGAAACGGGACAGGGGGTCAGAGACCCAGTACTTC
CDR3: CASRKRDRGSETQYF

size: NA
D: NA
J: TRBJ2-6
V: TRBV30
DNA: TGTGCCTGGAGTGTTGGCAGCTCTGGGGCCAACGTCCTGACTTTC
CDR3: CAWSVGSSGANVLTF

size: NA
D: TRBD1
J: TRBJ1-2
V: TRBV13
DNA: TGTGCCAGCAGCTACGGACAGGGGAACTATGGCTACACCTTC
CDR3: CASSYGQGNYGYTF

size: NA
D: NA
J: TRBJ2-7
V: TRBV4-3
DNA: TGCGCCAGCAGCCAATCCCAGTTCAGGGAGCAGTACTTC
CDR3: CASSQSQFREQYF

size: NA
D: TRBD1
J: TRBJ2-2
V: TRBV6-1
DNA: TGTGCCAGCAGTGAAGAGGCAGGGGGAACCGGGGAGCTGTTTTTT
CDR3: CASSEEAGGTGELFF

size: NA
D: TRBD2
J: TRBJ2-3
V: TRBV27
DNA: TGTGCCAGCAGTTCGGGACTAGCGGGGGTACGAGATACGCAGTATTTT
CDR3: CASSSGLAGVRDTQYF

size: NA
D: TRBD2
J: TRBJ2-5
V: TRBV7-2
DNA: TGTGCCAGCAGCCGGCGAGGACTAGCCGGGGAGACCCAGTACTTC
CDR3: CASSRRGLAGETQYF

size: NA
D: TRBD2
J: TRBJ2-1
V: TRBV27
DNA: TGTGCCAGCAGTTTGATCCGGGGGGTAGGCAATGAGCAGTTCTTC
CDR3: CASSLIRGVGNEQFF